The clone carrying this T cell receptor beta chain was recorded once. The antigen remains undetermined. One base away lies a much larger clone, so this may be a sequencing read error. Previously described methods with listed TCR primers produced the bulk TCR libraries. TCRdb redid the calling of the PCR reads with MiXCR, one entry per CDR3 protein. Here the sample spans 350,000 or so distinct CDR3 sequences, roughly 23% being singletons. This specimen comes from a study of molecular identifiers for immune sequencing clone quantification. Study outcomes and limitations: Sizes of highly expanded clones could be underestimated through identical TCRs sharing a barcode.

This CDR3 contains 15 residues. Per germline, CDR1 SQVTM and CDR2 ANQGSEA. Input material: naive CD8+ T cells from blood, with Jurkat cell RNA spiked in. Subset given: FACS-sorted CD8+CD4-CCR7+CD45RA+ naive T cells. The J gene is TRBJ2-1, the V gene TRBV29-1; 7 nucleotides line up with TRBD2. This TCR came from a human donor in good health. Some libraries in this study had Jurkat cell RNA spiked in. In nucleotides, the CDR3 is TGCAGCGCTGAAGATGCGGGGGTGTCCTACAATGAGCAGTTCTTC. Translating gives CSAEDAGVSYNEQFF.